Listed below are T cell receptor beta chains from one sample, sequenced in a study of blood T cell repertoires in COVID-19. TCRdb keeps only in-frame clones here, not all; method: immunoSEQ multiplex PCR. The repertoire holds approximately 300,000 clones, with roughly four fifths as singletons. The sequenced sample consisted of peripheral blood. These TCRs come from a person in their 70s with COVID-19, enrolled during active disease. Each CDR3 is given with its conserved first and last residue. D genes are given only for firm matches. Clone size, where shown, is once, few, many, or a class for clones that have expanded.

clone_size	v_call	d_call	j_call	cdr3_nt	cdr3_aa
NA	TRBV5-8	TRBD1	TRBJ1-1	TGTGCCAGCAGCTTGGGGGGACAGCCCAATAGATTGAACACTGAAGCTTTCTTT	CASSLGGQPNRLNTEAFF
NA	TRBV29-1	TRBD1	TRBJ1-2	TGCAGCGTTGAAGTCACCGGGACAGGGGCTGGCTACACCTTC	CSVEVTGTGAGYTF
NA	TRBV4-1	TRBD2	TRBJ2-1	TGCGCCAGCAGCCAAGAAAGCGGGAAACCCCCCTACAATGAGCAGTTCTTC	CASSQESGKPPYNEQFF
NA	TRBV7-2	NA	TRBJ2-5	TGTGCCAGCAGCGTTGTGGTTAGAGAGACCCAGTACTTC	CASSVVVRETQYF
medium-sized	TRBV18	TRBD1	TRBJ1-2	TGTGCCAGCTCACCACGGTTGGTTATCGTGACAGGGGATTACGTCCCTGGCTACACCTTC	CASSPRLVIVTGDYVPGYTF
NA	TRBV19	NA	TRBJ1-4	TGTGCCAGTAGTATAGCCAGGCAGGAAAAACTGTTTTTT	CASSIARQEKLFF
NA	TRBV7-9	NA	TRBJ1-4	TGTGCCAGCCGCTCGGGGGGACGGGAAAAACTGTTTTTT	CASRSGGREKLFF
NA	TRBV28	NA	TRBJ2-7	TGTGCCAGCACTGGTAGGGGAATGATCTACGAGCAGTACTTC	CASTGRGMIYEQYF
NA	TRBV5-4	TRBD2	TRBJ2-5	TGTGCCAGCAGCTTGGGTGGGGGCCGGGGGGGAGAGACCCAGTACTTC	CASSLGGGRGGETQYF
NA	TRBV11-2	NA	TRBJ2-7	TGTGCCAGCAGCCCAGGGGCACACTACGAGCAGTACTTC	CASSPGAHYEQYF
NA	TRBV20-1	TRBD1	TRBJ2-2	TGCAGTGCTCGTGTTCGGGACAGGGAACCCACCGGGGAGCTGTTTTTT	CSARVRDREPTGELFF
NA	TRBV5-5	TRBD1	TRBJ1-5	TGTGCCAGCAGCCCAGGGACAGGGTACCAGCCCCAGCATTTT	CASSPGTGYQPQHF
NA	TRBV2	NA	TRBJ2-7	TGTGCCAGCAGGACTTCTGGAGGATACGAGCAGTACTTC	CASRTSGGYEQYF
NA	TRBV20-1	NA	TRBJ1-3	TGCAGTGCTAGTCCAACGCGCGGAAACACCATATATTTT	CSASPTRGNTIYF
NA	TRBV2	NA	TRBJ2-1	TGTGCCAGCGGCTACGGGATGAATGAGCAGTTCTTC	CASGYGMNEQFF
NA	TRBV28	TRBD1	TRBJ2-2	TGTGCCAGCAGCCCGGACAGGGGCCATACCGGGGAGCTGTTTTTT	CASSPDRGHTGELFF
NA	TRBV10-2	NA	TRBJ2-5	TGCGCCAGCGGAAGAAGACAGGCGAGAGAGACCCAGTACTTC	CASGRRQARETQYF
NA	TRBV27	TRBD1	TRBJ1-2	TGTGCCAGCGGACAGGGCAACTATGGCTACACCTTC	CASGQGNYGYTF
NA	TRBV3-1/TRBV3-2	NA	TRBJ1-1	TGTGCCAGCAGCCCCCGGGGGGCCCGGGACACTGAAGCTTTCTTT	CASSPRGARDTEAFF
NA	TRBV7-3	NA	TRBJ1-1	TGTGCCAGCAGCTTAATGACAGGGAACACTGAAGCTTTCTTT	CASSLMTGNTEAFF
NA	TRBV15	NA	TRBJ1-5	TGTGCCACCAGCAGAGATCAGTTGGGGGGCGGGAGGAATCAGCCCCAGCATTTT	CATSRDQLGGGRNQPQHF
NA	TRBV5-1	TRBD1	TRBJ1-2	TGCGCCAGCAGCTTGGAGGGACAGGTCTATGGCTACACCTTC	CASSLEGQVYGYTF
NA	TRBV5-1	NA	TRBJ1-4	TGCGCCAGCAGATCATCGGGGGCAACTAATGAAAAACTGTTTTTT	CASRSSGATNEKLFF
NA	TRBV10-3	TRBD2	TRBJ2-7	TGTGCCACAGGACTAGCGGGAGATCGGGGCTCCTACGAGCAGTACTTC	CATGLAGDRGSYEQYF
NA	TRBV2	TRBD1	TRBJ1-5	TGTGCCAGCAGTAGGGACAGGGGGCATGGTCAGCCCCAGCATTTT	CASSRDRGHGQPQHF
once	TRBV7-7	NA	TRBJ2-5	TGTGCCAGCAGCTTCGGGTCGGGAGAGACCCAGTACTTC	CASSFGSGETQYF
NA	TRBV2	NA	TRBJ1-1	TGTGCCAGCAGTGGGAGGGTTGGCACTGAAGCTTTCTTT	CASSGRVGTEAFF
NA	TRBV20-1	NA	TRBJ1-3	TGCAGTGCTAGTTTGACAGCCGGAAACACCATATATTTT	CSASLTAGNTIYF
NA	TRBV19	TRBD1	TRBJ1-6	TGTGCCAGTAGTATTGGACAGGGGAATTCACCCCTCCACTTT	CASSIGQGNSPLHF
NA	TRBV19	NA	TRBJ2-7	TGTGCCAGTAGTTCCGAGCGCAGGGCCTACGAGCAGTACTTC	CASSSERRAYEQYF
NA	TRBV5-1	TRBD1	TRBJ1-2	TGCGCCAGCACCGACAGGGCCAACTATGGCTACACCTTC	CASTDRANYGYTF
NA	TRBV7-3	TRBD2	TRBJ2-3	TGTGCCAGCAGCTTAAATAGCGGGAGGACGGCAGATACGCAGTATTTT	CASSLNSGRTADTQYF
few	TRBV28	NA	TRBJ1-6	TGTGCCAGCACCGTCGTCTCCTATAATTCACCCCTCCACTTT	CASTVVSYNSPLHF
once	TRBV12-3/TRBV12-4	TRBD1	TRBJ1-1	TGTGCCAGCAGCGAGACAGGGGGACTGTCGGCTTTCTTT	CASSETGGLSAFF
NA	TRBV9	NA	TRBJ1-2	TGTGCCAGCAGCAACCACCGTGAGGGCTACACCTTC	CASSNHREGYTF